The source of this T cell receptor beta chain is a study of CD8+ T cells in alopecia areata. V gave up 1 base and J gave up 4 bases; unmatched junction bases: 6. Germline V gene data show CDR1 as PRHDT and CDR2 as FYEKMQ (reference sequence). This CDR3 is built from 16 residues. Isolated RNA was reverse transcribed into cDNA used as the sequencing template. Produced via immunoSEQ multiplex PCR; TCRdb's table is partial and in-frame only. Here the sample spans about 180,000 clones, approximately 51% being singletons. Treatment in this sample: oral pan-JAK inhibitor, 5-10 mg twice daily. The sequence was collected from a human donor with alopecia areata. The sample consisted of CD8+ T cells sorted from blood, taken around week 52, from a patient treated with tofacitinib. The chain joins TRBV13 to TRBJ1-2; 10 bases align to TRBD1. CDR3 in DNA: TGTGCCAGCAGCTTAGAGGGACAGGGGACTGTCTATGGCTACACCTTC. Translated: CASSLEGQGTVYGYTF. The full variable domain, with the rest looked up from reference TRBV13 and TRBJ1-2, is AAGVIQSPRHLIKEKRETATLKCYPIPRHDTVYWYQQGPGQDPQFLISFYEKMQSDKGSIPDRFSAQQFSDYHSELNMSSLELGDSALYFCASSLEGQGTVYGYTFGSGTRLTVV.